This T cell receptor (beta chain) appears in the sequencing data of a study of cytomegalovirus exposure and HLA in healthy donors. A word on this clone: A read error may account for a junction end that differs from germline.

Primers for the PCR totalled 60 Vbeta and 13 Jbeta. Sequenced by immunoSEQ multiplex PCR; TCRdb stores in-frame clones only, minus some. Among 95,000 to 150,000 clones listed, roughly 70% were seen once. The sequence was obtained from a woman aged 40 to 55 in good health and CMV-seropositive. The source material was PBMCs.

In DNA, the CDR3 is TGCGCAAGCAGTTACCAGACAGGAGGTCTTGGCTACACCTTC. Protein product: CASSYQTGGLGYTF. This rearrangement joins TRBV10-1 to TRBJ1-2, with D possibly matching TRBD1 (6 bases). Per the germline V gene, CDR1 is WNHNN and CDR2 is SYGVQD (reference sequence). CDR3 size: 14 residues.